This entry is about one T cell receptor (beta chain). Its matching antigen is unknown. TCRdb re-called the 5' RACE reads through MiXCR, storing one row per CDR3 protein. The sample has just under 550,000 distinct CDR3 sequences; about a fifth are singletons. This entry comes from a study of T-cell memory formation after mild COVID-19. Study at large: TCR clusters were mostly confined to one donor each. Study-level results: Contracting CD4+ clones were located mainly in CM and EM, and CD8+ clones in EMRA. Contracting clones, day 15 to 85, had balanced CD4/CD8, and later expanders favored CD4+. Second-wave clones that peaked on day 37 lacked confirmed SARS-CoV-2 specificity.

The CDR3 is 15 residues long. Germline V CDR1 and CDR2: LNHNV, YYDKDF (reference sequence). Trimming took 0 bases from V and 2 from J, leaving 11 bases between them. Sequenced material: PBMCs or a T cell subset sorted from them (not recorded which). The chain links TRBV15 to TRBJ2-7; D not resolved. This clonotype was obtained from an adult woman who had mild COVID-19 (a few samples of this study predate the infection). Cell type and time point are not known. Written as DNA, the CDR3 is TGTGCCACCAGCAGAGATATTGGGGTAGCCTACGAGCAGTACTTC. This gives the protein CATSRDIGVAYEQYF.